Listed here are 14 T cell receptor beta chains from one sample, sequenced in a study of PD-L1 blockade in urothelial cancer. Sequencing used immunoSEQ multiplex PCR; TCRdb keeps in-frame clones, though not all of them. The top ten clones hold under 2.5% of a sample with about 50,000 clones, roughly 88% of them seen once. Indicated time point: peripheral blood 6 weeks after treatment start. Sequenced here: PBMCs, sampled around atezolizumab (anti-PD-L1) treatment. The receptor set was obtained from a man aged 45-60 years with urothelial cancer.

V and J are TRBV28 and TRBJ2-1; perhaps TRBD1 as D (5 bases). This CDR3 contains 12 residues. V was trimmed by 7 bases and J by 6 bases, leaving 10 bases between them. In germline, CDR1 is MDHEN, CDR2 SYDVKM. CDR3 loop: CASTDSRNEQFF. DNA for the CDR3: TGTGCCAGCACTGACAGCCGCAATGAGCAGTTCTTC.

V gene TRBV5-1 combines with J gene TRBJ1-1, with D unresolved. CDR1 is SGHRS and CDR2 is YFSETQ in the germline V gene. The CDR3 consists of 13 residues. V was cut by 2 bases and J by 11 bases, with 16 bases left in between. CDR3 nucleotide sequence: TGCGCCAGCAGCTTAGAGGTGGTGGGTATGGCTTTCTTT. Protein: CASSLEVVGMAFF. The complete variable domain, with remaining parts taken from reference TRBV5-1 and TRBJ1-1, reads KAGVTQTPRYLIKTRGQQVTLSCSPISGHRSVSWYQQTPGQGLQFLFEYFSETQRNKGNFPGRFSGRQFSNSRSEMNVSTLELGDSALYLCASSLEVVGMAFFGQGTRLTVV.

The chain carries TRBV20-1 and TRBJ2-1; tentative D call: TRBD1 (5 bases). V lost 6 bases to trimming and J lost 6 bases, with 6 bases between them. The germline V gene has CDR1 DFQATT and CDR2 SNEGSKA (reference sequence). The CDR3 runs 10 residues. CDR3 in DNA: TGCAGTGCCCAGGGCAATGAGCAGTTCTTC. As protein: CSAQGNEQFF.

The chain employs TRBV2 and TRBJ1-1; D uncertain. The CDR3 has 14 residues. The germline V and J ends were trimmed by 6 bases and 1 base, with 12 bases remaining between them. Germline values: CDR1 SNHLY, CDR2 FYNNEI. CDR3 region: CASRRLDQNTEAFF. In DNA, the CDR3 is TGTGCCAGCAGGAGGCTAGACCAGAACACTGAAGCTTTCTTT.

The chain carries TRBV20-1 and TRBJ2-7; TRBD2 might be the D (5 bases). With 5 bases removed from V and 7 bases from J, the gap between germline ends came to 12 bases. The germline V gene encodes CDR1 DFQATT and CDR2 SNEGSKA (reference sequence). This CDR3 is 11 amino acids long. In DNA form, the CDR3 reads TGCAGTGCTCGGATAGCGCGGGAGCAGTACTTC. Its translation is CSARIAREQYF.

The chain joins TRBV9 to TRBJ2-5, with a possible D match to TRBD2 (6 bases). Germline V lookup: CDR1 SGDLS, CDR2 YYNGEE. Trimming took 3 bases from V and 5 from J, leaving 11 bases between them. The CDR3 covers 13 residues. CDR3 coding DNA: TGTGCCAGCAGCGGGTCCCGGGGGGAGACCCAGTACTTC. It encodes CASSGSRGETQYF.

This chain joins TRBV2 and TRBJ2-2, with a possible D match to TRBD1 (6 bases). The germline V gene has CDR1 SNHLY and CDR2 FYNNEI. The CDR3 consists of 14 residues. V dropped 8 bases and J dropped 6 bases, with 16 bases sitting between them. CDR3 sequence reads: CASAAGVKAGELFF. CDR3 DNA: TGTGCCAGCGCTGCAGGGGTCAAGGCCGGGGAGCTGTTTTTT.

The V and J genes are TRBV5-1 and TRBJ2-3, with 7 nucleotides matching TRBD1. Trimming cost V 2 bases and J 4 bases; bases outside gene matches: 4. The germline V gene has CDR1 SGHRS and CDR2 YFSETQ. The CDR3 is 14 residues long. The CDR3 DNA follows: TGCGCCAGCAGCTTCGGAACAGGGGCAGATACGCAGTATTTT. Encoded protein: CASSFGTGADTQYF.

V gene TRBV6-5 combines with J gene TRBJ2-7, with TRBD2 matching over 7 bases. The germline V gene encodes CDR1 MNHEY and CDR2 SVGAGI. CDR3 length equals 15 residues. The V and J ends lost 5 bases and 4 bases, in that order; junction bases with no gene match: 11. As DNA, the CDR3 is TGTGCCAGCAGTCCCTACCCGGGACTATGGTACGAGCAGTACTTC. Protein product: CASSPYPGLWYEQYF.

The chain is built from TRBV4-2 and TRBJ2-2; TRBD2 aligns across 11 bases. This CDR3 is built from 17 residues. Trimming removed 4 bases from V and 5 bases from J; junction bases left unmatched: 9. The germline CDR1 and CDR2 sequences are LGHNA and YNFKEQ. CDR3 in amino acids: CASSRGGTSGDTGELFF. CDR3 nucleotides: TGTGCCAGCAGCCGGGGTGGGACTAGCGGTGATACCGGGGAGCTGTTTTTT.

The J gene is TRBJ2-7, the V gene TRBV15; tentative D call: TRBD1 (6 bases). The CDR3 runs to 15 residues. Germline V lookup: CDR1 LNHNV, CDR2 YYDKDF (reference sequence). V lost 5 bases and J lost 3, with 17 bases in between. CDR3 residues: CATSGVSSGVYEQYF. The CDR3 nucleotides read TGTGCCACCAGCGGAGTTTCGTCAGGGGTCTACGAGCAGTACTTC. Complete variable domain (other parts from reference TRBV15 and TRBJ2-7): DAMVIQNPRYQVTQFGKPVTLSCSQTLNHNVMYWYQQKSSQAPKLLFHYYDKDFNNEADTPDNFQSRRPNTSFCFLDIRSPGLGDTAMYLCATSGVSSGVYEQYFGPGTRLTVT.

The V gene is TRBV15, the J gene TRBJ2-3, with TRBD2 matching over 12 bases. Unmatched junction bases numbered 7, after V lost 0 bases and J lost 0 bases. This CDR3 has 19 amino acids. Germline loops: CDR1 LNHNV, CDR2 YYDKDF (reference sequence). The CDR3 loop reads CATSRDGLAGIPSTDTQYF. In DNA form, the CDR3 reads TGTGCCACCAGCAGAGACGGACTAGCGGGAATACCTAGCACAGATACGCAGTATTTT.

The V call is TRBV6-5, the J call TRBJ1-4, with 8 positions matching TRBD1. Germline lookup yields CDR1 MNHEY and CDR2 SVGAGI. Trimming took 6 bases from V and 8 from J; bases not matched to a gene: 8. This CDR3 region has 14 residues. The CDR3 bases are TGTGCCAGCAGCCCACAGGGGGTCGGCGAAAAACTGTTTTTT. Its translation is CASSPQGVGEKLFF.

The chain links TRBV7-2 to TRBJ2-3; D not certain. The germline V gene has CDR1 SGHTA and CDR2 FQGNSA. V was shortened by 0 bases and J by 4 bases, with 17 bases between the two germline ends. This CDR3 is built from 17 residues. The CDR3 loop is CASSLARLSRAPDTQYF. In nucleotides, the CDR3 is TGTGCCAGCAGCTTAGCGAGGTTATCTCGAGCACCAGATACGCAGTATTTT. The full variable domain, in which reference TRBV7-2 and TRBJ2-3 provide the parts outside the CDR3, is GAGVSQSPSNKVTEKGKDVELRCDPISGHTALYWYRQSLGQGLEFLIYFQGNSAPDKSGLPSDRFSAERTGGSVSTLTIQRTQQEDSAVYLCASSLARLSRAPDTQYFGPGTRLTVL.